This TCR beta chain comes out of a study of blood T cell repertoires in COVID-19. As for the study in general: Specimens from acute and convalescent COVID-19 originated in the United States, Italy and Spain. Nucleic acid was either cDNA or gDNA, and it came from T cells, B-cell-depleted T cells, or PBMCs.

The CDR3 runs 12 residues. Trimming took 4 bases from V and 10 from J, leaving 12 bases between them. Germline V gives CDR1 KGHDR, CDR2 SFDVKD. How the authors handled the data: Estimation of nucleated cell counts relied on the amplification of reference gene primers. Libraries were prepared by immunoSEQ multiplex PCR; TCRdb keeps only in-frame clonotypes and omits some of them. D and trimming come from the DNA, and the V and J calls and clone size come from that table. The sample carries 250,000 to 300,000 clones, around 89% recorded once. V is TRBV24-1 and J is TRBJ1-1; D perhaps matches TRBD1 (6 bases). Material for sequencing was peripheral blood. The receptor was derived from a woman aged 30 to 39 who had recovered from COVID-19. The DNA for the CDR3 is TGTGCCACCAGTGAAGCAGGGGCAGGAGCTTTCTTT. Amino acids: CATSEAGAGAFF.